These 30 T cell receptor beta chains share one sample of origin, sequenced in a study of blood T cell repertoires in COVID-19. The assay was immunoSEQ multiplex PCR, and TCRdb's table has in-frame clones only and misses some. The sample carries almost 200,000 clones, 85% to 90% recorded once. Specimen: peripheral blood. Receptors originate from a woman between 70 and 85 years old with acute or convalescent COVID-19.

V usage is TRBV6-2 or TRBV6-3 and J usage is TRBJ2-3; no clear D gene. Trimming stripped 5 bases from V and 1 base from J, with 4 bases between. The CDR3 consists of 12 residues. Per germline, CDR1 MNHEY and CDR2 SVGEGT. CDR3 nucleotides: TGTGCCAGCAGTACAGGCACAGATACGCAGTATTTT. This sequence encodes CASSTGTDTQYF.

The chain uses TRBV5-5 and TRBJ2-5; no clear D gene. Germline V gene lookup returns CDR1 SGHKS and CDR2 YYEKEE (reference sequence). V lost 4 bases and J lost 4, with 11 bases in between. The CDR3 has 13 residues. This CDR3 reads CASSPPVPETQYF. DNA for the CDR3: TGTGCCAGCAGCCCCCCCGTCCCAGAGACCCAGTACTTC.

V gene TRBV4-1 combines with J gene TRBJ2-5; 7 bases map to TRBD1. The CDR3 length is 15 residues. With V trimmed by 4 bases and J by 1 base, 6 bases remained unmatched. CDR1 is MGHRA, CDR2 YSYEKL, per germline. CDR3 DNA: TGCGCCAGCAGCCCTCTGACAGGGCCCCAAGAGACCCAGTACTTC. It encodes CASSPLTGPQETQYF.

The chain joins TRBV5-6 to TRBJ1-1; no firm D call. This CDR3 is 14 amino acids long. Germline V gene sequence: CDR1 SGHDT, CDR2 YYEEEE. Trimming left V 0 bases short and J 1 base short, with 7 bases between. The CDR3 loop is CASSLVSGNTEAFF. As DNA, the CDR3 is TGTGCCAGCAGCTTGGTTTCCGGGAACACTGAAGCTTTCTTT.

V and J are TRBV11-2 and TRBJ2-5; D call uncertain. The CDR3 consists of 14 residues. Germline V gene lookup returns CDR1 SGHAT and CDR2 FQNNGV. V was trimmed by 5 bases and J by 4 bases, leaving 14 bases between them. In DNA, the CDR3 is TGTGCCAGCAGCCCTCGGTGGAGATCAGAGACCCAGTACTTC. Translating gives CASSPRWRSETQYF. Full variable domain (rest looked up from reference TRBV11-2 and TRBJ2-5): EAGVAQSPRYKIIEKRQSVAFWCNPISGHATLYWYQQILGQGPKLLIQFQNNGVVDDSQLPKDRFSAERLKGVDSTLKIQPAKLEDSAVYLCASSPRWRSETQYFGPGTRLLVL.

This clone was seen just once. This chain links TRBV2 with TRBJ1-6; a possible D gene is TRBD1 (6 bases). Per the germline V gene, CDR1 is SNHLY and CDR2 is FYNNEI. There are 12 residues in the CDR3. Trimming pared 7 bases from V and 10 bases from J, leaving 11 bases between. CDR3 protein: CASTDRNSPLHF. The CDR3 DNA is TGTGCCAGCACCGACAGGAACTCACCCCTCCACTTT.

The CDR3 DNA is TGTGCCAGCAGCTTGACCGCCTTGGGCAGCAATAACTATGGCTACACCTTC. Its translation: CASSLTALGSNNYGYTF. The chain links TRBV7-8 to TRBJ1-2, with D unresolved. V lost 3 bases and J lost 1, with 18 bases in between. Germline V CDR1 and CDR2: SGHVS, FQNEAQ. The CDR3 length is 17 residues.

V usage is TRBV18 and J usage is TRBJ1-5; 8 positions agree with TRBD1. The CDR3 is 15 amino acids. In germline, CDR1 is KGHSH, CDR2 LQKENI. The J segment lost 6 bases and the V segment lost 6 bases, leaving 10 bases of the junction unmatched. The CDR3 DNA reads TGTGCCAGCTCCCAGGGACAGGTCGGCATTCAGCCCCAGCATTTT. As protein: CASSQGQVGIQPQHF. Filled out from reference TRBV18 and TRBJ1-5, the complete variable domain reads NAGVMQNPRHLVRRRGQEARLRCSPMKGHSHVYWYRQLPEEGLKFMVYLQKENIIDESGMPKERFSAEFPKEGPSILRIQQVVRGDSAAYFCASSQGQVGIQPQHFGDGTRLSIL.

V gene TRBV29-1 combines with J gene TRBJ1-6; a possible D gene is TRBD1 (6 bases). CDR3 length: 13 residues. V was trimmed by 6 bases and J by 6 bases, leaving 12 bases between them. The V gene's germline CDR1 is SQVTM and CDR2 ANQGSEA. CDR3 amino acids: CSVGLDSNSPLHF. CDR3 nucleotides: TGCAGCGTCGGACTGGACAGTAATTCACCCCTCCACTTT.

The rearrangement links TRBV5-6 to TRBJ2-7, with 7 bases matching TRBD2. V was pared by 4 bases and J by 3 bases, with 10 bases of the junction left unmatched. The CDR3 covers 15 residues. Germline V gene sequence: CDR1 SGHDT, CDR2 YYEEEE. CDR3 in DNA: TGTGCCAGCAGCGTCCTAGCGGTCCGCCACTACGAGCAGTACTTC. Translating gives CASSVLAVRHYEQYF. Full variable domain (rest looked up from reference TRBV5-6 and TRBJ2-7): DAGVTQSPTHLIKTRGQQVTLRCSPKSGHDTVSWYQQALGQGPQFIFQYYEEEERQRGNFPDRFSGHQFPNYSSELNVNALLLGDSALYLCASSVLAVRHYEQYFGPGTRLTVT.

The chain is built from TRBV6-1 and TRBJ2-7; D ambiguous. The CDR3 covers 14 residues. The germline V gene encodes CDR1 MNHNS and CDR2 SASEGT. V lost 1 base, J lost 0 bases, and 7 bases lay in between. The CDR3 region is CASSEGLSSYEQYF. The CDR3 DNA reads TGTGCCAGCAGTGAAGGTCTGAGCTCCTACGAGCAGTACTTC.

J is TRBJ2-7 and V is TRBV4-2; unclear D gene. Deletions cut 1 base from V and 0 bases from J, with 10 bases between. This CDR3 has 15 amino acids. Germline CDR1 is LGHNA and CDR2 is YNFKEQ. Here the CDR3 DNA reads TGTGCCAGCAGCCAAGCTATGGAGAGCTCCTACGAGCAGTACTTC. Its translation: CASSQAMESSYEQYF.

The J gene is TRBJ2-7, the V gene TRBV7-2; the D is unclear. V lost 9 bases and J 0 bases, leaving 6 bases between the germline ends. The CDR3 has 11 residues. The germline V gene has CDR1 SGHTA and CDR2 FQGNSA. CDR3 nucleotides: TGTGCCAGGAGTAACTCCTACGAGCAGTACTTC. Translated: CARSNSYEQYF.

The chain employs TRBV18 and TRBJ1-1; D gene ambiguous. The CDR3 is 16 residues long. Trimming removed 3 bases from V and 0 bases from J, with 14 bases in between. Germline CDR1 and CDR2: KGHSH and LQKENI. The DNA of the CDR3 is TGTGCCAGCTCACCCCCGAGCTCTAGAATGAACACTGAAGCTTTCTTT. The encoded protein is CASSPPSSRMNTEAFF.

The CDR3 region is CAAKSSGNTIYF. The DNA of the CDR3 is TGTGCCGCCAAGAGCTCTGGAAACACCATATATTTT. The gene calls are TRBV24-1 and TRBJ1-3; D gene unclear. Trimming took off 12 bases at V and 0 bases at J, with 8 bases between the two ends. Looked up from germline, CDR1 is KGHDR and CDR2 is SFDVKD. This CDR3 is 12 amino acids long.

V gene TRBV7-7 combines with J gene TRBJ2-2; 8 nucleotides align to TRBD1. The CDR3 totals 15 residues. Germline CDR1 and CDR2: SSHAT and FNYEAQ (reference sequence). Trimming at V came to 5 bases and at J to 2 bases, leaving 4 bases not matched to a gene. CDR3 nucleotide sequence: TGTGCCAGCAGCCGGGACAGGTCAAACACCGGGGAGCTGTTTTTT. This gives the protein CASSRDRSNTGELFF.

This clone was found a few times. This sequence joins TRBV3-1 (or the pseudogene TRBV3-2) and TRBJ1-6; TRBD1 agrees at 9 bases. CDR1 LGHDT and CDR2 YNNKEL come from the germline V gene (reference sequence). After removal of 4 bases from V and 8 bases from J, the junction contained 3 bases not matched to a gene. The CDR3 is 14 residues long. The CDR3 spells CASSRDRADSPLHF. The CDR3 DNA is TGTGCCAGCAGCCGGGACAGGGCGGATTCACCCCTCCACTTT.

The CDR3 loop is CAIARPTNEQFF. As DNA, the CDR3 is TGTGCCATCGCCAGGCCCACAAATGAGCAGTTCTTC. The V call is TRBV10-3, the J call TRBJ2-1; D uncertain. This CDR3 is 12 amino acids long. V gave up 8 bases and J gave up 7 bases, with 12 bases separating them. CDR1 is ENHRY and CDR2 is SYGVKD in the germline V gene.

The chain links TRBV3-1 (or the pseudogene TRBV3-2) to TRBJ2-4; unclear D gene. This CDR3 has 13 amino acids. Germline CDR1 LGHDT, CDR2 YNNKEL (reference sequence). V lost 0 bases, J lost 9 bases, and 9 bases lay in between. This CDR3 is CASSQEGTGIQYF. CDR3 nucleotide sequence: TGTGCCAGCAGCCAAGAAGGTACGGGCATTCAGTACTTC.

The rearrangement uses TRBV19 and TRBJ1-6; the match to TRBD1 covers 9 bases. Germline V gives CDR1 LNHDA, CDR2 SQIVND (reference sequence). This CDR3 is 17 amino acids long. Losses at the gene ends were 5 bases for V and 9 bases for J; bases not matched to a gene: 14. The CDR3 sequence: CASSVPGTGSRLSPLHF. CDR3 in DNA: TGTGCCAGTAGTGTCCCCGGGACAGGGTCTCGTCTTTCACCCCTCCACTTT.

Concerning this clone: Other DNA sequences in the sample encode the same CDR3. The V gene is TRBV18, the J gene TRBJ2-2, with unresolved D. Germline V gene lookup returns CDR1 KGHSH and CDR2 LQKENI. The CDR3 has 14 residues. Deletions cut 2 bases from V and 3 bases from J, with 7 bases between. The CDR3 reads CASSPNRDTGELFF. In DNA, the CDR3 is TGTGCCAGCTCACCAAACAGAGACACCGGGGAGCTGTTTTTT.

The chain has TRBV18 and TRBJ2-5, with a possible D match to TRBD1 (5 bases). Trimming took off 6 bases at V and 2 bases at J, with 10 bases between the two ends. Germline V gene sequence: CDR1 KGHSH, CDR2 LQKENI. This CDR3 has 13 amino acids. CDR3 region: CASSDMIQETQYF. For the CDR3, the DNA is TGTGCCAGCTCGGACATGATTCAAGAGACCCAGTACTTC.

The rearrangement uses TRBV29-1 and TRBJ1-1, with D possibly matching TRBD1 (6 bases). Trimming stripped 4 bases from V and 2 bases from J, with 17 bases between. The CDR3 is 15 residues long. From germline, CDR1 is SQVTM and CDR2 ANQGSEA. The CDR3 spells CSVALTGGINTEAFF. The CDR3 nucleotides are TGCAGCGTTGCGCTGACAGGCGGAATTAACACTGAAGCTTTCTTT.

The chain couples TRBV5-6 to TRBJ1-1; D is possibly TRBD1 (5 bases). CDR3 length: 15 amino acids. Deletions cut 2 bases from V and 3 bases from J, with 14 bases between. Germline loops: CDR1 SGHDT, CDR2 YYEEEE. The CDR3: CASSLLGPKHTEAFF. The CDR3 DNA reads TGTGCCAGCAGCTTACTGGGGCCGAAGCACACTGAAGCTTTCTTT.

This clone was counted once. J is TRBJ1-1 and V is TRBV5-1; no reliable D call. The CDR3 has 13 amino acids. V was cut by 5 bases and J by 0 bases, with 8 bases left in between. CDR1 is SGHRS and CDR2 is YFSETQ in the germline V gene. The CDR3 DNA sequence: TGCGCCAGCAGACCGCGGATGAACACTGAAGCTTTCTTT. As protein: CASRPRMNTEAFF.

The rearrangement joins TRBV5-1 to TRBJ1-6, with a weak D call TRBD1 (6 bases). The CDR3 runs to 17 residues. V shed 4 bases and J shed 3 bases, with 17 bases lying between them. Germline assignment: CDR1 SGHRS and CDR2 YFSETQ. The CDR3: CASSLLQGRDYNSPLHF. The CDR3, as DNA: TGCGCCAGCAGCCTGCTACAGGGAAGGGACTATAATTCACCCCTCCACTTT.

The chain is built from TRBV5-5 and TRBJ1-1; 8 bases agree with TRBD1. V gave up 3 bases and J gave up 4 bases; unmatched junction bases: 2. Germline-derived CDR1 and CDR2 are SGHKS and YYEKEE (reference sequence). The CDR3 has 13 residues. CDR3 sequence (DNA): TGTGCCAGCAGCTACACAGGGGGCACTGAAGCTTTCTTT. Its protein is CASSYTGGTEAFF.

The J gene is TRBJ2-3, the V gene TRBV5-1; 8 nucleotides match TRBD1. Germline loops: CDR1 SGHRS, CDR2 YFSETQ. V lost 0 bases to trimming and J lost 8 bases; unmatched junction nucleotides: 2. The CDR3 covers 13 residues. The CDR3 reads CASSLVDRGTQYF. The CDR3 coding sequence is TGCGCCAGCAGCTTGGTCGACAGGGGTACGCAGTATTTT.

The rearrangement links TRBV18 to TRBJ1-6; D is undetermined. The CDR3 contains 13 residues. Germline CDR1 and CDR2: KGHSH and LQKENI. Trimming took off 3 bases at V and 7 bases at J, with 7 bases between the two ends. The CDR3 DNA is TGTGCCAGCTCACCCTCCCCCAATTCACCCCTCCACTTT. Encoded protein: CASSPSPNSPLHF.

The chain has TRBV3-1 (or the pseudogene TRBV3-2) and TRBJ1-2; 10 bases map to TRBD1. This CDR3 has 15 amino acids. V gave up 3 bases and J gave up 7 bases; unmatched junction bases: 8. Germline CDR1 is LGHDT and CDR2 is YNNKEL (reference sequence). In nucleotides, the CDR3 is TGTGCCAGCAGCCATCTATCGGACAGGGGGTTTGGCTACACCTTC. The encoded protein is CASSHLSDRGFGYTF.